This T cell receptor beta chain stems from a study of CD8+ T cells in alopecia areata. Overall study: The drug, oral tofacitinib, was given to treated patients at 5 to 10 mg twice daily. Study findings and constraints: Persistence of many expanded lesional clones was seen in scalp and blood during tofacitinib.

In regard to this clone: As yet, its antigen is unknown.

Treatment here: oral pan-JAK inhibitor, 5-10 mg twice daily. Germline assignment: CDR1 SGHRS and CDR2 YFSETQ. The CDR3 loop spans 12 amino acids. V shed 4 bases and J shed 2 bases, with 4 bases lying between them. Sequencing relied on a cDNA template that was reverse transcribed from extracted RNA. Sequencing used immunoSEQ multiplex PCR; TCRdb keeps in-frame clones, though not all of them. There are about 190,000 clones in the sample; 55% to 70% occur only once, and roughly 0.67% lies in the top ten. This sequence originates from a human donor with alopecia areata. The sample here was CD4+ T cells sorted from blood, taken at week 4, from a patient treated with tofacitinib. This chain joins TRBV5-1 and TRBJ2-1; no firm D call. The CDR3 DNA follows: TGCGCCAGCAGCCAGGCCTACAATGAGCAGTTCTTC. Its translation is CASSQAYNEQFF.